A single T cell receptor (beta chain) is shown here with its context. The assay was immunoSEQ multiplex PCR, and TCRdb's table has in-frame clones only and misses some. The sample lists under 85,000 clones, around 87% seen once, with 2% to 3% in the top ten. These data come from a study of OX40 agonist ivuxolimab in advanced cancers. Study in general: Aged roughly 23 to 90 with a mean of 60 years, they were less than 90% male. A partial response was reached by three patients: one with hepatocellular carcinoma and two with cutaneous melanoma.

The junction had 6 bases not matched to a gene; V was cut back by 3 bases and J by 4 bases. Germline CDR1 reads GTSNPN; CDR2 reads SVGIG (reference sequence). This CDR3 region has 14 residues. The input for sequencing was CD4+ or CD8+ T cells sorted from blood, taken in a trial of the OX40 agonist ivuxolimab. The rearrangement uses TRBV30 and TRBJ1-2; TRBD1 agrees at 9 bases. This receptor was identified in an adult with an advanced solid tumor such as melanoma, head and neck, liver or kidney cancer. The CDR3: CAWRLTGGGYGYTF. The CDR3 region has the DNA TGTGCCTGGAGATTGACAGGGGGAGGCTATGGCTACACCTTC.